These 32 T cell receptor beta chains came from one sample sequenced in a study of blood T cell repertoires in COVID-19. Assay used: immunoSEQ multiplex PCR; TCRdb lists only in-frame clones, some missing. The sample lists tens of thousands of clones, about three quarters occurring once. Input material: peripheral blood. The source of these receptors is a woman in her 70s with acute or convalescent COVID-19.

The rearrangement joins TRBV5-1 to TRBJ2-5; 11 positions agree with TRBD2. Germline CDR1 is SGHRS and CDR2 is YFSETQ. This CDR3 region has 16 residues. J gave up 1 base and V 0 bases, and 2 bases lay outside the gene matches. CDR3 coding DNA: TGCGCCAGCAGCTTGGCGACTAGCGGGGCCCAAGAGACCCAGTACTTC. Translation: CASSLATSGAQETQYF.

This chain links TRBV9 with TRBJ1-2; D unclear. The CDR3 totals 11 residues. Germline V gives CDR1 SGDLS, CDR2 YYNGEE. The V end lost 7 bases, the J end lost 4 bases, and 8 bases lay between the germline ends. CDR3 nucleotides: TGTGCCAGCGGAACAGTCTATGGCTACACCTTC. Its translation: CASGTVYGYTF.

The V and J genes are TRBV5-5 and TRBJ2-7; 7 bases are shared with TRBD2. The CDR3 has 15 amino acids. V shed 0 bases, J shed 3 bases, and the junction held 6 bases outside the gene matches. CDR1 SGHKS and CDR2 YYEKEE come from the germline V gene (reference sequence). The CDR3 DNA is TGTGCCAGCAGCTTGGTTGCGGGAGACCTCTACGAGCAGTACTTC. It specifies CASSLVAGDLYEQYF. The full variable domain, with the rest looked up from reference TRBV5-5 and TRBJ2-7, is DAGVTQSPTHLIKTRGQQVTLRCSPISGHKSVSWYQQVLGQGPQFIFQYYEKEERGRGNFPDRFSARQFPNYSSELNVNALLLGDSALYLCASSLVAGDLYEQYFGPGTRLTVT.

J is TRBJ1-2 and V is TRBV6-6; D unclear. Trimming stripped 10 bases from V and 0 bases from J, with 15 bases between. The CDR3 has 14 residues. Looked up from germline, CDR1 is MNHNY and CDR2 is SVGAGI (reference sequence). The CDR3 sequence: CATGLGGSNYGYTF. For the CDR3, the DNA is TGTGCCACCGGACTTGGCGGGTCTAACTATGGCTACACCTTC.

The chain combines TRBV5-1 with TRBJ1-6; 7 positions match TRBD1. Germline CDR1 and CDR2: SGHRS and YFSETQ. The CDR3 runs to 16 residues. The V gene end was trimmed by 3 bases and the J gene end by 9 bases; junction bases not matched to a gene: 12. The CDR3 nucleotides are TGCGCCAGCAGCTCGCTCCCCGGGACAGAACGTTCACCCCTCCACTTT. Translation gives CASSSLPGTERSPLHF.

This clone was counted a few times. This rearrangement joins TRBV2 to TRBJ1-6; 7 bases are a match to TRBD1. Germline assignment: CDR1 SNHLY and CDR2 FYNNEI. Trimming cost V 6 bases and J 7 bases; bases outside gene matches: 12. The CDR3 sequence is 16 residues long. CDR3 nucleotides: TGTGCCAGCAGGGGGGACAGCGCGGGAGGGAATTCACCCCTCCACTTT. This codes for CASRGDSAGGNSPLHF.

CDR3 protein: CSVESGEGTEAFF. The CDR3, as DNA: TGCAGCGTTGAATCAGGGGAGGGCACTGAAGCTTTCTTT. The chain is built from TRBV29-1 and TRBJ1-1; D may be TRBD1 (6 bases). The V end lost 2 bases, the J end lost 4 bases, and 11 bases lay between the germline ends. The length of the CDR3 is 13 residues. Per the germline V gene, CDR1 is SQVTM and CDR2 is ANQGSEA.

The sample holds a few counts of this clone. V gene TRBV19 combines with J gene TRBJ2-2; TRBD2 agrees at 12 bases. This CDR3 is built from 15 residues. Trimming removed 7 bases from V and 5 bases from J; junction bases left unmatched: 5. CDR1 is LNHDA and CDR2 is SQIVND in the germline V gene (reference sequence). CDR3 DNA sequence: TGTGCCAGTACCTCAGGACTAGCGGGGACCGGGGAGCTGTTTTTT. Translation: CASTSGLAGTGELFF.

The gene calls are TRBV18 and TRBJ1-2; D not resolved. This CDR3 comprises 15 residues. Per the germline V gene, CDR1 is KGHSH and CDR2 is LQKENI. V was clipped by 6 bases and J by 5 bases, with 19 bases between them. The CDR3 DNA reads TGTGCCAGCTCCCTAAGAGATGACTACCCATATGGCTACACCTTC. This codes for CASSLRDDYPYGYTF. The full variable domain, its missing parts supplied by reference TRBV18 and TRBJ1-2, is NAGVMQNPRHLVRRRGQEARLRCSPMKGHSHVYWYRQLPEEGLKFMVYLQKENIIDESGMPKERFSAEFPKEGPSILRIQQVVRGDSAAYFCASSLRDDYPYGYTFGSGTRLTVV.

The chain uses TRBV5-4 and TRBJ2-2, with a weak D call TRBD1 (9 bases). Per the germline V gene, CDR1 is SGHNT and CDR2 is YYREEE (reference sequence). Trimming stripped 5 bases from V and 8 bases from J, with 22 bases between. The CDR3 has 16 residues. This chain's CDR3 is CASRSGGTGSGGELFF. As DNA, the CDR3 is TGTGCCAGCAGATCGGGGGGGACAGGGAGTGGTGGGGAGCTGTTTTTT. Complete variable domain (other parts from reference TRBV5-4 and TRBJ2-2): ETGVTQSPTHLIKTRGQQVTLRCSSQSGHNTVSWYQQALGQGPQFIFQYYREEENGRGNFPPRFSGLQFPNYSSELNVNALELDDSALYLCASRSGGTGSGGELFFGEGSRLTVL.

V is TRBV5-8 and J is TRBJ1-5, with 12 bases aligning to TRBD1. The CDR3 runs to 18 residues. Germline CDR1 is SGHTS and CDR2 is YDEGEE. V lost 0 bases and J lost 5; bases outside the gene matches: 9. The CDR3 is CASSLGWGTGGQHQPQHF. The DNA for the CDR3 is TGTGCCAGCAGCTTGGGGTGGGGGACAGGGGGCCAACATCAGCCCCAGCATTTT. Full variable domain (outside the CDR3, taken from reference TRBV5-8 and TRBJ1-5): EAGVTQSPTHLIKTRGQQATLRCSPISGHTSVYWYQQALGLGLQFLLWYDEGEERNRGNFPPRFSGRQFPNYSSELNVNALELEDSALYLCASSLGWGTGGQHQPQHFGDGTRLSIL.

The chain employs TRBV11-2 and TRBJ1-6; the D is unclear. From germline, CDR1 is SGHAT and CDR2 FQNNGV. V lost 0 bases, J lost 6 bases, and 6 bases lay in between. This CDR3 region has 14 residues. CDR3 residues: CASSLDSFNSPLHF. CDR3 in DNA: TGTGCCAGCAGCTTAGACAGTTTTAATTCACCCCTCCACTTT.

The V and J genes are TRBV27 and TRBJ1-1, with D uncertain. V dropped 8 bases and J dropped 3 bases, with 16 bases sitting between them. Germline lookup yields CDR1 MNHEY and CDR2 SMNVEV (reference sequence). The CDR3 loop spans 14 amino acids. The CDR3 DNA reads TGTGCCAGCTCTAGCAGAGCAGATTACACTGAAGCTTTCTTT. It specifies CASSSRADYTEAFF.

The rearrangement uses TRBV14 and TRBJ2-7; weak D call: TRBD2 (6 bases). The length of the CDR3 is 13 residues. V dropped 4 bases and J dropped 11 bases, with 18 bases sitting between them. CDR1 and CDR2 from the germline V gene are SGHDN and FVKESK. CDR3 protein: CASSLTRDSLKYF. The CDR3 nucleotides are TGTGCCAGCAGCCTCACGAGGGACTCCCTCAAGTACTTC. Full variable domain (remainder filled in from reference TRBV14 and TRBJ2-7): EAGVTQFPSHSVIEKGQTVTLRCDPISGHDNLYWYRRVMGKEIKFLLHFVKESKQDESGMPNNRFLAERTGGTYSTLKVQPAELEDSGVYFCASSLTRDSLKYFGPGTRLTVT.

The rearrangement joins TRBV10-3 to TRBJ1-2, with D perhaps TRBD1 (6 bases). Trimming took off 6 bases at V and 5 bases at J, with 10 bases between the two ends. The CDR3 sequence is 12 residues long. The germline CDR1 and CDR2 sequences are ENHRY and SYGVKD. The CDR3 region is CAISDTGYGYTF. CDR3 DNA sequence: TGTGCCATCAGCGATACAGGGTATGGCTACACCTTC.

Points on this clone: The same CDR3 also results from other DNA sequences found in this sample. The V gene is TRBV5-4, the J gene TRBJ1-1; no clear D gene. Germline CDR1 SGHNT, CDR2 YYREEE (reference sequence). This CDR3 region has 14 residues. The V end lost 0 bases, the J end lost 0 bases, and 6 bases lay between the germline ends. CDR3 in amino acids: CASSLGQVNTEAFF. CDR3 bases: TGTGCCAGCAGCTTGGGACAAGTGAACACTGAAGCTTTCTTT.

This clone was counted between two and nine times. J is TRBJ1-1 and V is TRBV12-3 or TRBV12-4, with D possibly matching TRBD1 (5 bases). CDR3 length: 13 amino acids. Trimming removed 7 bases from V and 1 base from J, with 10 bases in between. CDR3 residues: CASTGHRNTEAFF. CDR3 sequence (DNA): TGTGCCAGCACCGGACACAGGAACACTGAAGCTTTCTTT.

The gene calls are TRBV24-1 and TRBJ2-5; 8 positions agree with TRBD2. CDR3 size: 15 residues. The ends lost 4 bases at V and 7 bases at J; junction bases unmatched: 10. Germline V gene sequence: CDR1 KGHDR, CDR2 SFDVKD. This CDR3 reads CATSDPTSGLRTQYF. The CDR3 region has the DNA TGTGCCACCAGTGACCCTACTAGCGGCCTCAGGACCCAGTACTTC.

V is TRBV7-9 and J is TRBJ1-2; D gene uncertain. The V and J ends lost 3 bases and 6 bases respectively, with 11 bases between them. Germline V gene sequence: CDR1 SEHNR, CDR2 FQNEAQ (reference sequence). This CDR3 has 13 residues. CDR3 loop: CASSFDPGNGYTF. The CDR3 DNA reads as TGTGCCAGCAGCTTCGATCCGGGAAATGGCTACACCTTC.

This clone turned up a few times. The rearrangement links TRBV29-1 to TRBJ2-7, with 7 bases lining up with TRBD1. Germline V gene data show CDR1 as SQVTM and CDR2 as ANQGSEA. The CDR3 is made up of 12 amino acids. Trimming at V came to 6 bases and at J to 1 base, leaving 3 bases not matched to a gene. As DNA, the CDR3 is TGCAGCGTGAGGGGACAGTCCTACGAGCAGTACTTC. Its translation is CSVRGQSYEQYF.

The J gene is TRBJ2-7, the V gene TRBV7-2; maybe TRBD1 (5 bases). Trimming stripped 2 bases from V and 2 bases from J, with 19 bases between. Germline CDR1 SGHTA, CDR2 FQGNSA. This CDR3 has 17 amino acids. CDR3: CASSLKVRQGIPYEQYF. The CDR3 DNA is TGTGCCAGCAGCTTAAAAGTGCGGCAGGGCATCCCCTACGAGCAGTACTTC.

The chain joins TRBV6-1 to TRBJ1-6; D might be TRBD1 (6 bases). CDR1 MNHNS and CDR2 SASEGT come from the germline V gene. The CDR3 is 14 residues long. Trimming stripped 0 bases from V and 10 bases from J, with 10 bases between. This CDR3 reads CASSEAQGGSPLHF. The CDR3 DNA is TGTGCCAGCAGTGAAGCACAGGGTGGCTCACCCCTCCACTTT.

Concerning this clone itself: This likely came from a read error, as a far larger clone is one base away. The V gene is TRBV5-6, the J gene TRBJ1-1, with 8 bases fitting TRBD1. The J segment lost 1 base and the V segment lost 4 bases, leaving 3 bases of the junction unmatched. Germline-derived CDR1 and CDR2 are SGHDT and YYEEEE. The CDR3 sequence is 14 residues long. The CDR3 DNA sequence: TGTGCCAGCAGCCCTGGGACAGGGAACACTGAAGCTTTCTTT. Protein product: CASSPGTGNTEAFF.

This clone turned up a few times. DNA of the CDR3: TGTGCCAGCAGAAATGGGGGGGCTGGGGCCAACGTCCTGACTTTC. This translates into CASRNGGAGANVLTF. This chain uses TRBV27 with TRBJ2-6; the match to TRBD2 covers 7 bases. The V segment lost 6 bases and the J segment 2 bases; nucleotides outside the gene matches: 4. Germline V gene data show CDR1 as MNHEY and CDR2 as SMNVEV (reference sequence). The CDR3 length is 15 residues. The whole variable domain, filled in from reference TRBV27 and TRBJ2-6, reads EAQVTQNPRYLITVTGKKLTVTCSQNMNHEYMSWYRQDPGLGLRQIYYSMNVEVTDKGDVPEGYKVSRKEKRNFPLILESPSPNQTSLYFCASRNGGAGANVLTFGAGSRLTVL.

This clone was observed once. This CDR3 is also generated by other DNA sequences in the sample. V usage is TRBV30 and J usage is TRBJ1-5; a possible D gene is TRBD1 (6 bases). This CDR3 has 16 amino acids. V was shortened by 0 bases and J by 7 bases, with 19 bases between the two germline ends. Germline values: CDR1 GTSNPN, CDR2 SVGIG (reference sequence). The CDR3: CAWSVTSGGGGQPQHF. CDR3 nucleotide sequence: TGTGCCTGGAGTGTAACTTCGGGGGGCGGGGGGCAGCCCCAGCATTTT.

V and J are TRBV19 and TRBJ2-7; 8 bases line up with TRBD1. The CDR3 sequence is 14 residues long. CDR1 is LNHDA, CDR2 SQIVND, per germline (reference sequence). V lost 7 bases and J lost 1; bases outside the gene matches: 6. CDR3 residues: CASNLRTGSYEQYF. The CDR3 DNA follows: TGTGCCAGTAACCTCAGGACAGGGTCCTACGAGCAGTACTTC.

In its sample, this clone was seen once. DNA for the CDR3: TGTGCCAGTACCCGGGGGGGTTTGGCCACTGAAGCTTTCTTT. Its translation: CASTRGGLATEAFF. This rearrangement joins TRBV19 to TRBJ1-1; D is perhaps TRBD1 (5 bases). CDR3 length equals 14 residues. Germline CDR1 and CDR2: LNHDA and SQIVND (reference sequence). With 7 bases removed from V and 4 bases from J, the gap between germline ends came to 16 bases.

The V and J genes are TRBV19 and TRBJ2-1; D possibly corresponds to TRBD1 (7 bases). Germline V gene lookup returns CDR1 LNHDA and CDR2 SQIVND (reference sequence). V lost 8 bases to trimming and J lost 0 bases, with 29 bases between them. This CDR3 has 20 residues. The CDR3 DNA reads TGTGCCAGTCGCCACCGACCAAGGGCAGGGGGGTCTAGCTCCTACAATGAGCAGTTCTTC. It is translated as CASRHRPRAGGSSSYNEQFF.

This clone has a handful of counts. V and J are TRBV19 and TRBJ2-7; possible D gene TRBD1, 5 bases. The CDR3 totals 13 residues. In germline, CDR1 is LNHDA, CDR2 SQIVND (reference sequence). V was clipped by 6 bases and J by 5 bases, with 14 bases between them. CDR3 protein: CASSDSLKHEQYF. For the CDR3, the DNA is TGTGCCAGTAGCGACAGTCTCAAGCACGAGCAGTACTTC.

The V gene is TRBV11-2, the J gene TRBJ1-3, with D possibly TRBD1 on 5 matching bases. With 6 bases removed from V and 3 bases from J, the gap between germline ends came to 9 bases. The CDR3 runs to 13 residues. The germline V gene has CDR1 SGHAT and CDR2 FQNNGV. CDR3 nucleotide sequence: TGTGCCAGCAGGACAGCTCTTGGAAACACCATATATTTT. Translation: CASRTALGNTIYF.

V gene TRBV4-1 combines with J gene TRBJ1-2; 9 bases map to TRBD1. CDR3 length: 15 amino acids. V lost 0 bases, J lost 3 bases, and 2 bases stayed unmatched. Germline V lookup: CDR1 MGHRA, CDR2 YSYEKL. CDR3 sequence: CASSQDTGGDYGYTF. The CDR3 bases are TGCGCCAGCAGCCAAGATACAGGGGGCGACTATGGCTACACCTTC.

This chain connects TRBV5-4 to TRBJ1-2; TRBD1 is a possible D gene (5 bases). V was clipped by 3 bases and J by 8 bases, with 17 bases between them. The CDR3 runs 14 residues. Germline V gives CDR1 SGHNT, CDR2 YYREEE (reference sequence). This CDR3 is CASSSAQGPRGYTF. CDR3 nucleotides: TGTGCCAGCAGCTCCGCCCAGGGCCCGAGGGGCTACACCTTC.